This T cell receptor (beta chain) was identified in a study of spatial heterogeneity in lung cancer. Study-level information: Detection of beta-chain sequences consistently exceeded that of alpha-chain sequences. Matched bulk RNA-seq gave a T cell module score that correlated strongly with tumor-region TCR transcript counts.

Study conclusions and caveats: One measure, the expanded intratumoral alpha and beta TCR count, tracked tumor mutation counts.

Relative to its sample, this clonotype is medium-sized (0.01 to 0.1%). Its antigen is currently unknown. Since it is a stray read in a library aimed at alpha chains, this beta chain has a size that is not meaningful. CDR1 is SGHNT, CDR2 YYREEE, per germline (reference sequence). The CDR3 spans 14 residues. The junction had 8 bases not matched to a gene; V was cut back by 6 bases and J by 7 bases. Documented time point: sample taken at primary tumor resection. Untreated early-stage non-small cell lung cancer patients, roughly 72 in total, were the donors. Unique molecular identifiers tagged every individual TCR cDNA molecule. TCRdb called the 5' RACE reads again in MiXCR, with one record for every CDR3 protein. Of approximately 8,000 distinct CDR3 sequences in the sample, under 8.5% were seen once.

The chain employs TRBV5-4 and TRBJ2-1; 9 bases agree with TRBD2. The TCR was taken from a male donor with early-stage non-small cell lung cancer. Material: lung tumor tissue, obtained at surgery. CDR3 DNA: TGTGCCAGCACCCCTGGCGGGAGGGATAATGAGCAGTTCTTC. Encoded protein: CASTPGGRDNEQFF.